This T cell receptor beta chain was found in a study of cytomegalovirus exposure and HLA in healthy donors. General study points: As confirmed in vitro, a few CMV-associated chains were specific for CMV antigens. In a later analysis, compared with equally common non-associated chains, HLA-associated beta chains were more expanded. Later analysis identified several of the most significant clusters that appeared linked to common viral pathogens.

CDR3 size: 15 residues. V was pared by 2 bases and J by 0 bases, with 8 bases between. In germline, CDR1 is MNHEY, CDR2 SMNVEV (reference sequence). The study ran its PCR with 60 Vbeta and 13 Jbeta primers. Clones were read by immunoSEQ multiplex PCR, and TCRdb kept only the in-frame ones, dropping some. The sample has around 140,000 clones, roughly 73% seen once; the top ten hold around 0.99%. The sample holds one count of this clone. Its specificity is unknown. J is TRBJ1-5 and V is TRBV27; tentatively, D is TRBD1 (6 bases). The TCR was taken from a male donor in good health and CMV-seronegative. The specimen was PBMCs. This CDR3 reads CASSLNRDSNQPQHF. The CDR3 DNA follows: TGTGCCAGCAGTTTAAACAGGGATAGCAATCAGCCCCAGCATTTT.